This passage covers 18 T cell receptor beta chains from one sample sequenced in a study of cytotoxic CD8 clonotypes in ibrutinib-treated CLL. Clones were sequenced by immunoSEQ multiplex PCR, and TCRdb holds only the in-frame ones, with some missing. The sample shows approximately 340,000 clones, about 64% of them seen only once. The sample was PBMCs, taken after 36 months of ibrutinib treatment. The receptors here all came from a human donor with chronic lymphocytic leukemia.

This sequence joins TRBV2 and TRBJ1-1, with D possibly TRBD1 on 5 matching bases. V was trimmed by 6 bases and J by 7 bases, leaving 27 bases between them. This CDR3 has 17 amino acids. Looked up from germline, CDR1 is SNHLY and CDR2 is FYNNEI. The CDR3 coding sequence is TGTGCCAGCAGAGAACCCCTCTCCAGGGCAGGAAGGAGTGAAGCTTTCTTT. This gives the protein CASREPLSRAGRSEAFF.

This clone was observed a handful of times. The chain carries TRBV11-2 and TRBJ1-2; 8 bases map to TRBD1. J was trimmed by 8 bases and V by 3 bases; bases with no gene match: 5. The CDR3 runs 13 residues. Germline V CDR1 and CDR2: SGHAT, FQNNGV. This CDR3 is CASSFQGARGYTF. CDR3 DNA sequence: TGTGCCAGCAGCTTCCAGGGGGCGCGCGGCTACACCTTC.

The chain employs TRBV5-1 and TRBJ1-1; D is unresolved. This CDR3 contains 13 residues. Germline V CDR1 and CDR2: SGHRS, YFSETQ. Trimming took 4 bases from V and 1 from J, leaving 8 bases between them. The CDR3: CASSLTPNTEAFF. Here the CDR3 DNA reads TGCGCCAGCAGCCTTACGCCGAACACTGAAGCTTTCTTT.

This rearrangement joins TRBV29-1 to TRBJ1-1; D possibly corresponds to TRBD1 (5 bases). Trimming took off 1 base at V and 0 bases at J, with 15 bases between the two ends. Germline-derived CDR1 and CDR2 are SQVTM and ANQGSEA. This CDR3 is 16 amino acids long. CDR3 region: CSVEGSRGWLNTEAFF. CDR3 DNA sequence: TGCAGCGTTGAAGGGTCACGGGGGTGGCTGAACACTGAAGCTTTCTTT. Full variable domain (rest looked up from reference TRBV29-1 and TRBJ1-1): SAVISQKPSRDICQRGTSLTIQCQVDSQVTMMFWYRQQPGQSLTLIATANQGSEATYESGFVIDKFPISRPNLTFSTLTVSNMSPEDSSIYLCSVEGSRGWLNTEAFFGQGTRLTVV.

This chain uses TRBV28 with TRBJ2-3; 8 bases line up with TRBD2. V lost 5 bases to trimming and J lost 3 bases; unmatched junction nucleotides: 4. The CDR3 length is 14 residues. The germline CDR1 and CDR2 sequences are MDHEN and SYDVKM. The DNA of the CDR3 is TGTGCCAGCAGTAAGCGGGAGAGGACAGATACGCAGTATTTT. Encoded protein: CASSKRERTDTQYF.

This rearrangement joins TRBV5-1 to TRBJ1-1; no reliable D call. CDR1 and CDR2 from the germline V gene are SGHRS and YFSETQ. The CDR3 extends over 15 amino acids. V gave up 0 bases and J gave up 1 base, with 10 bases separating them. The CDR3 protein is CASSLGGSPNTEAFF. The CDR3 nucleotides are TGCGCCAGCAGCTTGGGTGGCAGTCCGAACACTGAAGCTTTCTTT.

The rearrangement joins TRBV10-2 to TRBJ2-1; tentatively, D is TRBD2 (6 bases). The V gene lost 4 bases and the J gene lost 0 bases, with 13 bases spanning the gap. There are 16 residues in the CDR3. Germline V gives CDR1 WSHSY, CDR2 SAAADI. CDR3 sequence reads: CASSASGGDSYNEQFF. CDR3 in DNA: TGCGCCAGCAGTGCCTCGGGCGGGGACTCCTACAATGAGCAGTTCTTC.

J is TRBJ2-7 and V is TRBV11-2, with TRBD2 as a possible D gene (6 bases). The CDR3 runs 12 residues. V lost 5 bases and J 7 bases, leaving 12 bases between the germline ends. Germline V gives CDR1 SGHAT, CDR2 FQNNGV. The CDR3 bases are TGTGCCAGCAGCGCGGGGCTTTGGGAGCAGTACTTC. Translating it yields CASSAGLWEQYF. Full variable domain (missing parts from reference TRBV11-2 and TRBJ2-7): EAGVAQSPRYKIIEKRQSVAFWCNPISGHATLYWYQQILGQGPKLLIQFQNNGVVDDSQLPKDRFSAERLKGVDSTLKIQPAKLEDSAVYLCASSAGLWEQYFGPGTRLTVT.

The CDR3 loop is CASSLVRQTSHYTRAFDTQYF. CDR3 DNA: TGCGCCAGCAGCTTGGTTAGACAGACTAGCCACTACACAAGGGCGTTCGATACGCAGTATTTT. The V call is TRBV5-1, the J call TRBJ2-3; 7 bases are a match to TRBD2. The CDR3 has 21 residues. CDR1 is SGHRS, CDR2 YFSETQ, per germline. The trim removed 0 bases at V and 6 bases at J, leaving 25 bases unmatched.

This chain joins TRBV5-1 and TRBJ1-1; a weak D match, TRBD1 (6 bases). Trimming shortened V by 1 base and J by 0 bases, and 13 bases separated the two germline ends. Per germline, CDR1 SGHRS and CDR2 YFSETQ. The CDR3 spans 16 residues. CDR3 sequence: CASSLRAAGVNTEAFF. CDR3 DNA sequence: TGCGCCAGCAGCTTGAGGGCCGCAGGGGTGAACACTGAAGCTTTCTTT.

The chain links TRBV6-1 to TRBJ1-5; D call uncertain. V gave up 3 bases and J gave up 0 bases, with 12 bases separating them. This CDR3 is built from 16 residues. Per the germline V gene, CDR1 is MNHNS and CDR2 is SASEGT. CDR3 nucleotides: TGTGCCAGCAGTGACCCCTCGGGCCCTAGCAATCAGCCCCAGCATTTT. Translated, it gives CASSDPSGPSNQPQHF.

The chain uses TRBV4-1 and TRBJ1-2; the match to TRBD1 covers 8 bases. From germline, CDR1 is MGHRA and CDR2 YSYEKL. The CDR3 runs 14 residues. The junction had 1 base not matched to a gene; V was cut back by 2 bases and J by 2 bases. CDR3 sequence: CASSQRDRNYGYTF. In DNA form, the CDR3 reads TGCGCCAGCAGCCAACGGGACAGGAACTATGGCTACACCTTC.

The CDR3, as DNA: TGTGCCAGCAGTGACGCGGGGACAGGGTACTATGGCTACACCTTC. It specifies CASSDAGTGYYGYTF. The chain couples TRBV6-1 to TRBJ1-2; 9 nucleotides match TRBD1. In germline, CDR1 is MNHNS, CDR2 SASEGT. This CDR3 region has 15 residues. V lost 3 bases and J lost 3; bases outside the gene matches: 5.

The CDR3 sequence: CSVVAMRYQETQYF. The CDR3 DNA reads TGCAGCGTCGTAGCTATGCGGTACCAAGAGACCCAGTACTTC. This chain links TRBV29-1 with TRBJ2-5, with D unclear. This CDR3 has 14 residues. The ends were cut back, 6 bases at V and 0 bases at J, with 14 bases in the middle. Germline V gene sequence: CDR1 SQVTM, CDR2 ANQGSEA.

J is TRBJ1-2 and V is TRBV13; no definite D call. V was trimmed by 5 bases and J by 6 bases, leaving 13 bases between them. CDR3 size: 13 residues. Germline CDR1 and CDR2: PRHDT and FYEKMQ (reference sequence). The CDR3 loop is CASSEMRWDGYTF. The CDR3 DNA reads TGTGCCAGCAGCGAAATGCGTTGGGATGGCTACACCTTC.

CDR3 protein: CSVSQGNTGELFF. The CDR3 bases are TGCAGCGTTTCACAGGGGAACACCGGGGAGCTGTTTTTT. The V call is TRBV29-1, the J call TRBJ2-2; possible D gene TRBD1, 6 bases. From germline, CDR1 is SQVTM and CDR2 ANQGSEA. This CDR3 comprises 13 residues. V shed 5 bases and J shed 1 base, with 8 bases lying between them.

V is TRBV27 and J is TRBJ1-2; the D gene is possibly TRBD1 (6 bases). CDR1 is MNHEY, CDR2 SMNVEV, per germline (reference sequence). The CDR3 extends over 16 amino acids. The V end lost 3 bases, the J end lost 2 bases, and 16 bases lay between the germline ends. Written as DNA, the CDR3 is TGTGCCAGCAGTTTTTTTAGGGGACACGAAAACTATGGCTACACCTTC. As protein: CASSFFRGHENYGYTF.

The genes are TRBV11-2 and TRBJ2-3; 7 positions agree with TRBD1. This CDR3 is 13 amino acids long. Germline V lookup: CDR1 SGHAT, CDR2 FQNNGV. V lost 5 bases, J lost 4 bases, and 3 bases stayed unmatched. The CDR3 DNA reads TGTGCCAGCAGCCCGACAGGGTCAGATACGCAGTATTTT. The encoded protein is CASSPTGSDTQYF.